This TCR beta chain was identified during a study of blood T cell repertoires in COVID-19. About the study: Samples representing acute and convalescent COVID-19 were sourced from the United States, Italy and Spain. Sample material is recorded as cDNA or gDNA derived from T cells, B-cell-depleted T cells, or PBMCs.

Under the authors' procedure: Amplification of reference gene primers was used by the study to estimate nucleated cell counts. The repertoire was sequenced with immunoSEQ multiplex PCR; TCRdb's copy has only in-frame clones and lacks some. D and trimming were read from the DNA, whereas the V and J calls and clone size are those reported in that table. The sample yields about 73,000 clones, approximately 83% seen once. V lost 10 bases and J lost 5; bases outside the gene matches: 8. Germline CDR1 is SNHLY and CDR2 is FYNNEI. This CDR3 spans 14 amino acids. The V call is TRBV2, the J call TRBJ2-1, with 10 bases identical to TRBD2. The clonotype comes from a man at least 80 years old with active or convalescent COVID-19. The sample comprised peripheral blood. The CDR3 reads CATRSGGANNEQFF. The CDR3, as DNA: TGTGCCACCCGGAGCGGGGGGGCCAACAATGAGCAGTTCTTC.